This note documents a single TCR beta chain sequence. This CDR3 has 20 residues. Germline CDR1 is PRHDT and CDR2 is FYEKMQ (reference sequence). V gave up 0 bases and J gave up 2 bases; unmatched junction bases: 13. Measured with immunoSEQ multiplex PCR; TCRdb has only the in-frame clones, and not every one. The sample consists of more than 85,000 clones, around 90% of them appearing once. This entry belongs to a study of control samples from healthy donors and cancer patients. This clonotype originated in a woman under 30 in good health. Sequenced material: blood. The chain couples TRBV13 to TRBJ2-4, with 10 bases that match TRBD2. The CDR3 region is CASSLGLTAGGSWTKNIQYF. Here the CDR3 DNA reads TGTGCCAGCAGCTTAGGATTGACAGCGGGAGGGTCTTGGACCAAAAACATTCAGTACTTC.